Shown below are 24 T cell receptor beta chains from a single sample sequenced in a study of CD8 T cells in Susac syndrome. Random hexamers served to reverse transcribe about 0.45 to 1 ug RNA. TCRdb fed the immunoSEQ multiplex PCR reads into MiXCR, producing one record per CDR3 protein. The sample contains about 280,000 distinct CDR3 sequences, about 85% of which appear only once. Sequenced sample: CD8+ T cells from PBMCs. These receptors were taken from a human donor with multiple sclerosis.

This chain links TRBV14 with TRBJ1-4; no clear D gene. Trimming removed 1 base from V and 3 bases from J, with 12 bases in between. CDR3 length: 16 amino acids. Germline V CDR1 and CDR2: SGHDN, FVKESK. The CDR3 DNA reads TGTGCCAGCAGCCAAGTTAAAGGGCCGGCTAATGAAAAACTGTTTTTT. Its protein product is CASSQVKGPANEKLFF.

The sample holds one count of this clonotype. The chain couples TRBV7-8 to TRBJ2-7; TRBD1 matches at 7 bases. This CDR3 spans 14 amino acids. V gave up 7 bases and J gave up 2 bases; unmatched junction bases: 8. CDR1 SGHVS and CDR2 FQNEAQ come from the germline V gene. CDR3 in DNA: TGTGCCAGCATGTACGAGGACAGGCCCTACGAGCAGTACTTC. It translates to CASMYEDRPYEQYF.

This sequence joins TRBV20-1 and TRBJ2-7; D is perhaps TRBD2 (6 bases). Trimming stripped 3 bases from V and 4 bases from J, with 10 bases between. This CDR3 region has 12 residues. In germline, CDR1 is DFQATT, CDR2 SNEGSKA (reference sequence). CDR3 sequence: CSARGDFYEQYF. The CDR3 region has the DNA TGCAGTGCTAGGGGGGACTTTTACGAGCAGTACTTC.

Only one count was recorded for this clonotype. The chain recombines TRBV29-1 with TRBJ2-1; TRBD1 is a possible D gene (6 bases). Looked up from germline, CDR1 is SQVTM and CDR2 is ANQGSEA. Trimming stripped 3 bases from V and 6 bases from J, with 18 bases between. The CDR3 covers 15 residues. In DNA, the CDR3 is TGCAGCGTTGAGCTAGGCAGGGGCATAGGCAATGAGCAGTTCTTC. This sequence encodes CSVELGRGIGNEQFF.

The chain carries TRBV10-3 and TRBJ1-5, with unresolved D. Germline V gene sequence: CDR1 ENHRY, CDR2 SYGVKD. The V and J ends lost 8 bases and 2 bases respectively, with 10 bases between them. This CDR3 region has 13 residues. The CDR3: CAIRSQGNQPQHF. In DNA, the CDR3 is TGTGCCATCCGGAGCCAGGGCAATCAGCCCCAGCATTTT.

This chain's CDR3 is CASSWTVVGDNEQFF. As DNA, the CDR3 is TGTGCCAGCAGCTGGACTGTCGTGGGTGACAATGAGCAGTTCTTC. This chain links TRBV7-2 with TRBJ2-1; D might be TRBD2 (5 bases). The CDR3 is 15 amino acids. The germline V gene has CDR1 SGHTA and CDR2 FQGNSA. Trimming pared 4 bases from V and 5 bases from J, leaving 15 bases between.

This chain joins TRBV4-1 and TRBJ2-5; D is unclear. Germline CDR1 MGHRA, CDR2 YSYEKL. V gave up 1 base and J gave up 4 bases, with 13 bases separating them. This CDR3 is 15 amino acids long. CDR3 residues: CASSQGPIRAETQYF. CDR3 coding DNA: TGCGCCAGCAGCCAAGGGCCCATTCGCGCAGAGACCCAGTACTTC.

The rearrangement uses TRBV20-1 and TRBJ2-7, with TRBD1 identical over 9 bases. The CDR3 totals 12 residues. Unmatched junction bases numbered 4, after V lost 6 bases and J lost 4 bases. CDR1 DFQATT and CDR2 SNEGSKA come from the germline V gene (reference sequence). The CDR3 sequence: CSARGQGYEQYF. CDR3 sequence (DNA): TGCAGTGCCCGAGGACAGGGGTACGAGCAGTACTTC.

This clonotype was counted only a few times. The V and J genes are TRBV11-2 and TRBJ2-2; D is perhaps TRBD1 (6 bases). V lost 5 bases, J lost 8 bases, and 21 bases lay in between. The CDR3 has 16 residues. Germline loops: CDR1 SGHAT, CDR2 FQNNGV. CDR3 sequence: CASSPQGASVSGELFF. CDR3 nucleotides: TGTGCCAGCAGCCCACAGGGCGCTTCTGTGTCGGGGGAGCTGTTTTTT.

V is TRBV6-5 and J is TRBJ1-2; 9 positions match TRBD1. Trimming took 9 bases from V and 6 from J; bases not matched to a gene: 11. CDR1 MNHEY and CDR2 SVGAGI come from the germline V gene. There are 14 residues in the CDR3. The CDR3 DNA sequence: TGTGCCAGTTCCCGGGACAGGGAAACAGATGGCTACACCTTC. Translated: CASSRDRETDGYTF.

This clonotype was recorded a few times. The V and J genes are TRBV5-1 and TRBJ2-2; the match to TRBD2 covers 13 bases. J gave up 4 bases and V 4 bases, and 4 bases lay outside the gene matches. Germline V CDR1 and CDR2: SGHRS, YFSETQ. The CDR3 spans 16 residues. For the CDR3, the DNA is TGCGCCAGCAGCGGGACTAGCGGGAATGGCACCGGGGAGCTGTTTTTT. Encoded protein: CASSGTSGNGTGELFF.

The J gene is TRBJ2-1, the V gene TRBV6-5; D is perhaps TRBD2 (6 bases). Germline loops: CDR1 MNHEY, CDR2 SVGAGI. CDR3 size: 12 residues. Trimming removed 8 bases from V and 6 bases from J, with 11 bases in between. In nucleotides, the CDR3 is TGTGCCAGCGAGGGACTTGGCAATGAGCAGTTCTTC. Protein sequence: CASEGLGNEQFF.

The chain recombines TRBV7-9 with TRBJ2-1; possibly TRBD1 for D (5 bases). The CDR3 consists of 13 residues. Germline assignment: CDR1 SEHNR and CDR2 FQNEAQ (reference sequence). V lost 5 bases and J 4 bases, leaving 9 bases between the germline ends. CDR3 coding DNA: TGTGCCAGCAGCGATCGACAGTACAATGAGCAGTTCTTC. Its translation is CASSDRQYNEQFF.

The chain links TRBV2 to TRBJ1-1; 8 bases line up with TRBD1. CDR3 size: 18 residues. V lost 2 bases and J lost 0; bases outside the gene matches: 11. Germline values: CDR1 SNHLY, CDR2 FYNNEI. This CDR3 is CASSEFSGTGEMNTEAFF. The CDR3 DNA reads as TGTGCCAGCAGTGAATTCTCAGGGACAGGAGAAATGAACACTGAAGCTTTCTTT.

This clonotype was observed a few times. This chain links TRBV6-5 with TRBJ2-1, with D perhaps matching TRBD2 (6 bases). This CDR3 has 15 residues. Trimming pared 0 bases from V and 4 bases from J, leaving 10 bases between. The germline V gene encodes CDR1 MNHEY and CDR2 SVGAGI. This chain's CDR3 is CASSYSLEGYNEQFF. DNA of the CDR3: TGTGCCAGCAGTTACTCCCTGGAGGGGTACAATGAGCAGTTCTTC.

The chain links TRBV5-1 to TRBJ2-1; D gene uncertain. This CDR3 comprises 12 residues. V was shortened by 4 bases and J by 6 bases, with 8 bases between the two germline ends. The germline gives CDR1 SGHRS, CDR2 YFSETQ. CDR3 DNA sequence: TGCGCCAGCAGCCAGAGAGGCAATGAGCAGTTCTTC. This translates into CASSQRGNEQFF.

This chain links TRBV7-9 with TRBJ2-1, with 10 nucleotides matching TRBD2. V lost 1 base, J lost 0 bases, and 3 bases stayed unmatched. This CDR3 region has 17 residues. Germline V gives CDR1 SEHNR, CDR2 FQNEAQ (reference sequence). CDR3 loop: CASSLELAGHSYNEQFF. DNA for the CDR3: TGTGCCAGCAGCTTAGAACTAGCGGGACACTCCTACAATGAGCAGTTCTTC.

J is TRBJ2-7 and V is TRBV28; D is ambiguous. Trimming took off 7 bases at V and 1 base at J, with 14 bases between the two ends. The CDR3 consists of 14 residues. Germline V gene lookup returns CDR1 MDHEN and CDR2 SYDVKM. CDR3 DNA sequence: TGTGCCAGCATGTCTCGAGGCAGGTCCTACGAGCAGTACTTC. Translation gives CASMSRGRSYEQYF.

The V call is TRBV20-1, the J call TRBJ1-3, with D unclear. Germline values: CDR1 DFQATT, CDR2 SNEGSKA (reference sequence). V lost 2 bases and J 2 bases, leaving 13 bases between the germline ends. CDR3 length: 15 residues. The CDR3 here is CSARPPGGPGNTIYF. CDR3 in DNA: TGCAGTGCTAGACCCCCGGGTGGGCCTGGAAACACCATATATTTT.

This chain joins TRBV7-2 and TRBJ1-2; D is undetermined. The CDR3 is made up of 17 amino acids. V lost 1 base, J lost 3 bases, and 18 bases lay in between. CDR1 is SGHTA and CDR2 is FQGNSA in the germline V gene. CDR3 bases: TGTGCCAGCAGCTTAGTAGCGACGCCCCGGGCGGACTATGGCTACACCTTC. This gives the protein CASSLVATPRADYGYTF.

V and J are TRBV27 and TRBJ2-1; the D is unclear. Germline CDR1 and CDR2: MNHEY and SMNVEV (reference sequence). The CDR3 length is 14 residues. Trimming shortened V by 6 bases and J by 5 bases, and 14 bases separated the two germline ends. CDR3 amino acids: CASSRQDGDNEQFF. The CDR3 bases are TGTGCCAGCAGCCGACAAGACGGTGACAATGAGCAGTTCTTC.

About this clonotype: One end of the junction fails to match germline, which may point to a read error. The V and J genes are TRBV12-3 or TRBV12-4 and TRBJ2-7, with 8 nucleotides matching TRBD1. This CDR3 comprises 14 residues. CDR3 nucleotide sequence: TGTGCCAGCAGTTACACCGGGACAGGCGGGTCCGAGGACTTC. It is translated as CASSYTGTGGSEDF.

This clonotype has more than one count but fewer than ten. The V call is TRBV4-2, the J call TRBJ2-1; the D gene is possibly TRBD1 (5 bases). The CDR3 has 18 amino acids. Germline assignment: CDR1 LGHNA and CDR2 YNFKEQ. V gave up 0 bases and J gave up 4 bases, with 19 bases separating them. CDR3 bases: TGTGCCAGCAGCCAAGAGAATTCAGGACATCCTTCGTACAATGAGCAGTTCTTC. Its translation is CASSQENSGHPSYNEQFF.

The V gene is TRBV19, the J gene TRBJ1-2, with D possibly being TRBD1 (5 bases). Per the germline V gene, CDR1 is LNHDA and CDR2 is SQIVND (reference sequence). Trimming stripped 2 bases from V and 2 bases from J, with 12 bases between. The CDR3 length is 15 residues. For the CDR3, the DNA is TGTGCCAGTAGTATAAAAAGCAGGACAAACTATGGCTACACCTTC. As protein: CASSIKSRTNYGYTF.